The next 10 T cell receptor beta chains were all read from a single sample in a study of blood T cells in healthy people across ages (dated by TCRdb to about 2015). The protocol used for the library was 5' RACE. TCRdb records Illumina HiSeq 2500 as the sequencer. A second PCR of roughly 7 to 11 cycles was performed with a sample-barcoded 5' primer and a J-beta primer mix. TCRdb trimmed public reads at Q25 via fastp, called clones via MiXCR and kept in-frame beta chains. Here each entry gathers all rows of one CDR3 protein and keeps the most common genes and DNA. A total of hundreds of thousands of distinct CDR3 sequences appear in this sample, roughly 50% of them only once. About a quarter of the sample rests with the top ten. The sequenced sample consisted of blood. The receptor set was obtained from a man aged 40-55 years in good health.

This clonotype was found a few times. This CDR3 reads CATSDPPGQNNEQFF. CDR3 nucleotide sequence: TGTGCCACCAGTGACCCACCTGGACAGAACAATGAGCAGTTCTTC. The rearrangement links TRBV24-1 to TRBJ2-1; tentative D call: TRBD1 (6 bases). Germline CDR1 and CDR2: KGHDR and SFDVKD. The CDR3 totals 15 residues. V was pared by 4 bases and J by 5 bases, with 14 bases between.

The chain uses TRBV12-3 or TRBV12-4 and TRBJ1-1; D is possibly TRBD1 (6 bases). The CDR3 consists of 14 residues. Trimming took 4 bases from V and 3 from J, leaving 12 bases between them. The CDR3 region has the DNA TGTGCCAGCAGTTCACAGGGAATGGACACTGAAGCTTTCTTT. It codes for CASSSQGMDTEAFF.

This CDR3 reads CASSLPGTSIREQFF. The CDR3 nucleotides read TGTGCCAGCAGTCTTCCGGGGACTAGCATTCGAGAGCAGTTCTTC. V gene TRBV28 combines with J gene TRBJ2-1; TRBD2 matches at 9 bases. This CDR3 contains 15 residues. Germline CDR1 is MDHEN and CDR2 is SYDVKM. J lost 10 bases, V lost 5 bases, and 12 bases had no gene match. Supplemented by reference TRBV28 and TRBJ2-1, the full variable domain reads DVKVTQSSRYLVKRTGEKVFLECVQDMDHENMFWYRQDPGLGLRLIYFSYDVKMKEKGDIPEGYSVSREKKERFSLILESASTNQTSMYLCASSLPGTSIREQFFGPGTRLTVL.

This clonotype has a single count. One base away lies a much larger clone, so this may be a sequencing read error. V is TRBV6-5 and J is TRBJ2-1; D perhaps matches TRBD1 (5 bases). Germline V gives CDR1 MNHEY, CDR2 SVGAGI. Trimming shortened V by 5 bases and J by 7 bases, and 12 bases separated the two germline ends. This CDR3 comprises 13 residues. Here the CDR3 reads CASSDEKGNEQFF. CDR3 DNA: TGTGCCAGCAGTGATGAGAAGGGGAATGAGCAGTTCTTC.

This clonotype was seen a few times. The CDR3 region is CASSSNRGLTEQFF. CDR3 coding DNA: TGTGCCAGCAGCTCAAACCGAGGGCTGACGGAGCAGTTCTTC. This rearrangement joins TRBV7-2 to TRBJ2-1; weak D call: TRBD2 (5 bases). CDR1 is SGHTA and CDR2 is FQGNSA in the germline V gene. The CDR3 is made up of 14 amino acids. The germline V and J ends were trimmed by 4 bases and 10 bases, with 17 bases remaining between them.

This clonotype was found once. The rearrangement links TRBV7-2 to TRBJ1-5; D not certain. Germline assignment: CDR1 SGHTA and CDR2 FQGNSA. V dropped 7 bases and J dropped 7 bases, with 11 bases sitting between them. This CDR3 is 12 amino acids long. CDR3 region: CASTDIGQPQHF. DNA for the CDR3: TGTGCCAGCACCGATATTGGCCAGCCCCAGCATTTT. Complete variable domain (other parts from reference TRBV7-2 and TRBJ1-5): GAGVSQSPSNKVTEKGKDVELRCDPISGHTALYWYRQSLGQGLEFLIYFQGNSAPDKSGLPSDRFSAERTGGSVSTLTIQRTQQEDSAVYLCASTDIGQPQHFGDGTRLSIL.

The V and J genes are TRBV28 and TRBJ2-4; perhaps TRBD2 as D (6 bases). The CDR3 totals 14 residues. The V end was cut by 4 bases, the J end by 5 bases, with 12 bases between. Germline CDR1 MDHEN, CDR2 SYDVKM. CDR3 sequence (DNA): TGTGCCAGCAGTTCGGCCGGGACTGAAAACATTCAGTACTTC. Amino acid sequence: CASSSAGTENIQYF.

To note about this clonotype: A junction end diverges from the germline sequence, so it may reflect a read error. The J gene is TRBJ2-5, the V gene TRBV27; D is perhaps TRBD1 or TRBD2 (6 bases each). This CDR3 spans 15 amino acids. Looked up from germline, CDR1 is MNHEY and CDR2 is SMNVEV (reference sequence). CDR3 nucleotides: TGTGCCAGCAGTGCTTTAGGGGGGACCCAAGAGACCCAGTATTTC. Translating it yields CASSALGGTQETQYF.

V and J are TRBV21-1 and TRBJ1-2. TRBV21-1 is flagged as a pseudogene. This CDR3 comprises 17 residues. The CDR3 is CASSKRILYKDNYGYTF. CDR3 sequence (DNA): TGTGCCAGCAGCAAAAGGATATTGTATAAGGACAACTATGGCTACACCTTC.

This clonotype has a handful of counts. V usage is TRBV10-3 and J usage is TRBJ2-7; 7 bases are a match to TRBD1. Per germline, CDR1 ENHRY and CDR2 SYGVKD. This CDR3 region has 14 residues. The V and J ends lost 8 bases and 2 bases, in that order; junction bases with no gene match: 9. The CDR3 sequence: CAIAREGATYEQYF. Here the CDR3 DNA reads TGTGCCATCGCCCGAGAGGGGGCTACCTACGAGCAGTACTTC.